Below, 25 T cell receptor beta chains from the same sample are listed, as sequenced in a study of cytomegalovirus exposure and HLA in healthy donors. The PCR used 60 Vbeta and 13 Jbeta primers. Generated by immunoSEQ multiplex PCR, the TCRdb table keeps only in-frame clones and is missing some. Here the sample spans more than 80,000 clones, approximately 71% being singletons. The sample consisted of PBMCs. These receptors originate from a man aged 40-49 years in good health and CMV-seronegative.

The rearrangement joins TRBV7-2 to TRBJ2-7, with TRBD1 matching 7 bases. V lost 1 base and J lost 0; bases outside the gene matches: 6. Germline loops: CDR1 SGHTA, CDR2 FQGNSA. The CDR3 has 16 amino acids. The CDR3 DNA is TGTGCCAGCAGCTTAGGGACAGGAAGGATCTCCTACGAGCAGTACTTC. This sequence encodes CASSLGTGRISYEQYF.

V gene TRBV5-1 combines with J gene TRBJ2-7, with unresolved D. V gave up 4 bases and J gave up 4 bases, with 12 bases separating them. Germline V gene data show CDR1 as SGHRS and CDR2 as YFSETQ. This CDR3 contains 13 residues. CDR3 protein: CASSAAGYYEQYF. The DNA of the CDR3 is TGCGCCAGCAGCGCGGCTGGCTATTACGAGCAGTACTTC.

The gene calls are TRBV6-4 and TRBJ2-3; TRBD2 matches at 7 bases. Per the germline V gene, CDR1 is MRHNA and CDR2 is SNTAGT. The V and J ends lost 4 bases and 6 bases, in that order; junction bases with no gene match: 7. The CDR3 length is 14 residues. CDR3 nucleotide sequence: TGTGCCAGCAGTGGGGGCCAAGCGGGGGATACGCAGTATTTT. It yields the protein CASSGGQAGDTQYF.

The rearrangement joins TRBV7-6 to TRBJ1-2; 9 nucleotides match TRBD1. The CDR3 consists of 17 residues. Per germline, CDR1 SGHVS and CDR2 FNYEAQ. Trimming at V came to 5 bases and at J to 7 bases, leaving 17 bases not matched to a gene. As DNA, the CDR3 is TGTGCCAGCAGCCCGATATTGCCATTACAGGGGGCCGCTGGCTACACCTTC. Its protein product is CASSPILPLQGAAGYTF.

The chain uses TRBV28 and TRBJ1-2; TRBD1 might be the D (5 bases). The CDR3 runs 15 residues. V lost 5 bases, J lost 5 bases, and 18 bases lay in between. Germline V gene data show CDR1 as MDHEN and CDR2 as SYDVKM. In nucleotides, the CDR3 is TGTGCCAGCAGTGTACAGGCGTCACGGTTGTATGGCTACACCTTC. It encodes CASSVQASRLYGYTF.

The chain links TRBV6-5 to TRBJ2-3; 11 bases are a match to TRBD1. The J segment lost 6 bases and the V segment lost 6 bases, leaving 5 bases of the junction unmatched. Germline values: CDR1 MNHEY, CDR2 SVGAGI. The CDR3 consists of 14 residues. CDR3 loop: CASSRGTGGDTQYF. The CDR3 DNA follows: TGTGCCAGCAGCCGCGGGACAGGGGGTGATACGCAGTATTTT.

The chain has TRBV5-6 and TRBJ2-3, with D uncertain. The V end lost 1 base, the J end lost 6 bases, and 6 bases lay between the germline ends. The CDR3 extends over 12 amino acids. The germline CDR1 and CDR2 sequences are SGHDT and YYEEEE. CDR3 nucleotides: TGTGCCAGCAGCTTGTTTCCTGATACGCAGTATTTT. Its translation: CASSLFPDTQYF.

The chain recombines TRBV7-9 with TRBJ1-2; 8 nucleotides line up with TRBD1. Germline values: CDR1 SEHNR, CDR2 FQNEAQ (reference sequence). V gave up 5 bases and J gave up 3 bases; unmatched junction bases: 11. This CDR3 is 16 amino acids long. The CDR3 is CASSRTPGGGHYGYTF. Written as DNA, the CDR3 is TGTGCCAGCAGCAGAACCCCAGGGGGCGGACACTATGGCTACACCTTC.

This chain connects TRBV5-1 to TRBJ1-3; TRBD1 agrees at 7 bases. The CDR3 is made up of 15 amino acids. Germline trimming cut 3 bases from V and 4 bases from J; bases unmatched to any gene: 7. Germline lookup yields CDR1 SGHRS and CDR2 YFSETQ. This CDR3 is CASSSRQGQGNTIYF. The CDR3 nucleotides are TGCGCCAGCAGCTCGAGACAGGGCCAGGGAAACACCATATATTTT.

V and J are TRBV28 and TRBJ1-1, with TRBD1 matching over 7 bases. V trimming: 5 bases; J trimming: 1 base; junction bases outside the gene matches: 7. CDR3 length: 15 amino acids. In germline, CDR1 is MDHEN, CDR2 SYDVKM. CDR3 DNA sequence: TGTGCCAGCAGTCCCCCGACAGGGTCGAACACTGAAGCTTTCTTT. Translated, it gives CASSPPTGSNTEAFF.

The chain has TRBV6-5 and TRBJ1-2; D remains ambiguous. Germline CDR1 reads MNHEY; CDR2 reads SVGAGI. CDR3 length: 12 amino acids. V was pared by 7 bases and J by 4 bases, with 10 bases between. The chain's CDR3 is CASKEGSYGYTF. CDR3 nucleotides: TGTGCCAGCAAGGAGGGTAGCTATGGCTACACCTTC.

The gene calls are TRBV10-3 and TRBJ2-1; TRBD2 aligns across 10 bases. This CDR3 spans 20 amino acids. Germline V CDR1 and CDR2: ENHRY, SYGVKD. With 2 bases clipped from V and 8 bases from J, the junction kept 21 bases outside the gene matches. CDR3 amino acids: CAISEAVGSGGPSYLYEQFF. The CDR3 DNA reads as TGTGCCATCAGTGAGGCCGTGGGTAGCGGGGGGCCCTCTTACCTCTATGAGCAGTTCTTC.

V gene TRBV7-8 combines with J gene TRBJ2-3, with 10 positions matching TRBD2. From germline, CDR1 is SGHVS and CDR2 FQNEAQ. The CDR3 has 17 residues. The ends lost 1 base at V and 2 bases at J; junction bases unmatched: 6. This CDR3 reads CASSLGASGRNTDTQYF. The CDR3 nucleotides read TGTGCCAGCAGCTTAGGGGCTAGCGGGAGAAACACAGATACGCAGTATTTT. Complete variable domain (other parts from reference TRBV7-8 and TRBJ2-3): GAGVSQSPRYKVAKRGQDVALRCDPISGHVSLFWYQQALGQGPEFLTYFQNEAQLDKSGLPSDRFFAERPEGSVSTLKIQRTQQEDSAVYLCASSLGASGRNTDTQYFGPGTRLTVL.

This sequence joins TRBV19 and TRBJ1-5; D call uncertain. There are 15 residues in the CDR3. Per the germline V gene, CDR1 is LNHDA and CDR2 is SQIVND (reference sequence). V was trimmed by 4 bases and J by 7 bases, leaving 17 bases between them. The CDR3 sequence is CASSRGREGEQPQHF. The CDR3 nucleotides are TGTGCCAGTAGTAGGGGAAGGGAGGGCGAACAGCCCCAGCATTTT. Looking up the rest from reference TRBV19 and TRBJ1-5 gives the full variable domain: DGGITQSPKYLFRKEGQNVTLSCEQNLNHDAMYWYRQDPGQGLRLIYYSQIVNDFQKGDIAEGYSVSREKKESFPLTVTSAQKNPTAFYLCASSRGREGEQPQHFGDGTRLSIL.

This chain links TRBV19 with TRBJ2-1; 7 bases agree with TRBD2. Trimming removed 5 bases from V and 7 bases from J; junction bases left unmatched: 11. The CDR3 covers 15 residues. Looked up from germline, CDR1 is LNHDA and CDR2 is SQIVND (reference sequence). The CDR3: CASSLPGGGLNEQFF. CDR3 DNA sequence: TGTGCCAGTAGTCTCCCCGGGGGAGGGCTAAATGAGCAGTTCTTC.

This clone came up once. Compared with germline, one end of the junction differs, possibly owing to a read error. The chain links TRBV7-9 to TRBJ1-1; 7 bases align to TRBD1. The CDR3 has 15 amino acids. Germline loops: CDR1 SEHNR, CDR2 FQNEAQ (reference sequence). The CDR3 loop reads CSSSLARQGNTEAFF. For the CDR3, the DNA is TGTTCCAGCAGCTTAGCCCGACAGGGGAACACTGAAGCTTTCTTT. The full variable domain, in which reference TRBV7-9 and TRBJ1-1 provide the parts outside the CDR3, is DTGVSQNPRHKITKRGQNVTFRCDPISEHNRLYWYRQTLGQGPEFLTYFQNEAQLEKSRLLSDRFSAERPKGSFSTLEIQRTEQGDSAMYLCSSSLARQGNTEAFFGQGTRLTVV.

The chain recombines TRBV7-2 with TRBJ2-5, with 7 bases aligning to TRBD2. J lost 5 bases, V lost 4 bases, and 4 bases had no gene match. The CDR3 has 13 amino acids. Germline V gene lookup returns CDR1 SGHTA and CDR2 FQGNSA. CDR3 bases: TGTGCCAGCAGCTCGAGCGGGGAGGAGACCCAGTACTTC. This gives the protein CASSSSGEETQYF. The variable domain in full, with the rest retrieved from reference TRBV7-2 and TRBJ2-5, is GAGVSQSPSNKVTEKGKDVELRCDPISGHTALYWYRQSLGQGLEFLIYFQGNSAPDKSGLPSDRFSAERTGGSVSTLTIQRTQQEDSAVYLCASSSSGEETQYFGPGTRLLVL.

In this sample, this clone turned up once. This chain joins TRBV11-2 and TRBJ2-1; 7 bases fit TRBD2. Per germline, CDR1 SGHAT and CDR2 FQNNGV. This CDR3 has 18 amino acids. The V segment lost 2 bases and the J segment 0 bases; nucleotides outside the gene matches: 10. CDR3 bases: TGTGCCAGCAGCTTACCGACTAGCCCGCTAAACTCCTACAATGAGCAGTTCTTC. This sequence encodes CASSLPTSPLNSYNEQFF. Combining the CDR3 with reference TRBV11-2 and TRBJ2-1 gives the whole variable domain EAGVAQSPRYKIIEKRQSVAFWCNPISGHATLYWYQQILGQGPKLLIQFQNNGVVDDSQLPKDRFSAERLKGVDSTLKIQPAKLEDSAVYLCASSLPTSPLNSYNEQFFGPGTRLTVL.

The chain combines TRBV6-1 with TRBJ2-5, with D perhaps matching TRBD1 (6 bases). Trimming stripped 4 bases from V and 6 bases from J, with 15 bases between. Looked up from germline, CDR1 is MNHNS and CDR2 is SASEGT. This CDR3 comprises 14 residues. The CDR3 bases are TGTGCCAGCAGTGTTGACAGGAGCACGAAGACCCAGTACTTC. This translates into CASSVDRSTKTQYF.

The chain combines TRBV9 with TRBJ1-1, with D possibly TRBD1 on 6 matching bases. The CDR3 covers 14 residues. The V gene lost 7 bases and the J gene lost 4 bases, with 17 bases spanning the gap. Germline assignment: CDR1 SGDLS and CDR2 YYNGEE. The DNA for the CDR3 is TGTGCCAGCTCATGGCAGCAAGGGGGCACTGAAGCTTTCTTT. As protein: CASSWQQGGTEAFF.

The V and J genes are TRBV7-6 and TRBJ2-1; 8 nucleotides line up with TRBD2. Germline trimming cut 2 bases from V and 7 bases from J; bases unmatched to any gene: 13. This CDR3 has 17 amino acids. CDR1 is SGHVS and CDR2 is FNYEAQ in the germline V gene. In nucleotides, the CDR3 is TGTGCCAGCAGCTTAACTAGCGGCCCTTCGACCGGGAATGAGCAGTTCTTC. This gives the protein CASSLTSGPSTGNEQFF.

This clone appeared a few times. The V call is TRBV28, the J call TRBJ2-5, with 16 bases matching TRBD2. The CDR3 sequence is 15 residues long. Germline trimming cut 6 bases from V and 5 bases from J; bases unmatched to any gene: 3. Germline CDR1 and CDR2: MDHEN and SYDVKM. The CDR3 here is CASSRGLAGGETQYF. The CDR3 region has the DNA TGTGCCAGCAGCCGGGGACTAGCGGGGGGGGAGACCCAGTACTTC.

The V gene is TRBV6-1, the J gene TRBJ1-5, with a tentative D call TRBD1 (5 bases). Germline V gene data show CDR1 as MNHNS and CDR2 as SASEGT. The CDR3 runs 14 residues. V lost 10 bases, J lost 4 bases, and 17 bases lay in between. The CDR3, as DNA: TGTGCCACGGCCCCCGGGGGACTAAATCAGCCCCAGCATTTT. This gives the protein CATAPGGLNQPQHF.

This clone was observed a single time. The CDR3 here is CASSIGQSNSPLHF. The DNA of the CDR3 is TGTGCCAGCAGCATTGGGCAGAGTAATTCACCCCTCCACTTT. The J gene is TRBJ1-6, the V gene TRBV21-1; the table's D call, TRBD1, was not checked against the DNA. TRBV21-1 is noted as a pseudogene. The CDR3 covers 14 residues.

V gene TRBV19 combines with J gene TRBJ2-3, with D possibly TRBD2 on 5 matching bases. The CDR3 covers 14 residues. V was trimmed by 4 bases and J by 3 bases, leaving 11 bases between them. CDR1 and CDR2 (germline): LNHDA, SQIVND (reference sequence). CDR3 nucleotide sequence: TGTGCCAGTAGTAACGGAGGTGGAACAGATACGCAGTATTTT. Translation gives CASSNGGGTDTQYF.